The 3 T cell receptor beta chains given below trace back to one sample, sequenced in a study of shared clonotypes between healthy human individuals. Produced via immunoSEQ multiplex PCR; TCRdb's table is partial and in-frame only. The table shows 500,000 to 550,000 clones, with roughly 95% occurring only once. Sequencing input: naive CD4+ T cells sorted from blood. Subset in this sample: CD45RA+ positively selected. The receptor set was obtained from a woman in her 30s in good health.

The V call is TRBV27, the J call TRBJ1-3; D uncertain. Trimming stripped 5 bases from V and 1 base from J, with 12 bases between. The CDR3 consists of 15 residues. CDR1 and CDR2 from the germline V gene are MNHEY and SMNVEV (reference sequence). CDR3 sequence (DNA): TGTGCCAGCAGTCGTGCTGGGGTGTCTGGAAACACCATATATTTT. This codes for CASSRAGVSGNTIYF.

V and J are TRBV5-1 and TRBJ2-1; the match to TRBD2 covers 8 bases. This CDR3 has 15 amino acids. Unmatched junction bases numbered 6, after V lost 1 base and J lost 6 bases. Germline CDR1 and CDR2: SGHRS and YFSETQ. As DNA, the CDR3 is TGCGCCAGCAGCTTGAGTAGCGGGATTGTCAATGAGCAGTTCTTC. Protein: CASSLSSGIVNEQFF.

The chain carries TRBV27 and TRBJ2-1, with 7 bases matching TRBD2. V dropped 4 bases and J dropped 1; count of bases not matched to a gene: 1. This CDR3 contains 14 residues. Germline loops: CDR1 MNHEY, CDR2 SMNVEV (reference sequence). The CDR3 protein is CASSYGGSYNEQFF. As DNA, the CDR3 is TGTGCCAGCAGTTACGGGGGGTCCTACAATGAGCAGTTCTTC.